A single sample is the source of the 10 T cell receptor beta chains below, sequenced in a study of beta chain features in type 1 diabetes. The investigators reverse transcribed all of the isolated RNA, so they sequenced expressed TCRB transcripts. Assay: immunoSEQ multiplex PCR; the TCRdb copy retains only in-frame clones and omits some. The table shows about 640,000 clones, with roughly an eighth occurring only once. The study, taken as a whole, reports: All four CD4+ subsets of Type 1 diabetes patients contained TCRB CDR3s that were moderately but significantly shorter.

No antigen has been identified for these receptors. Sequenced material: naive CD4+ T cells from blood. The receptors were sampled from a man aged 30-40 years with type 1 diabetes.

DNA of the CDR3: TGTGCCAGCAGCGACGACAGGGGATTCACCGGGGAGCTGTTTTTT. Protein product: CASSDDRGFTGELFF. The V and J genes are TRBV9 and TRBJ2-2; 8 bases line up with TRBD1. Germline CDR1 reads SGDLS; CDR2 reads YYNGEE. With 3 bases clipped from V and 4 bases from J, the junction kept 5 bases outside the gene matches. This CDR3 comprises 15 residues.

This clone was detected a few times. The rearrangement links TRBV25-1 to TRBJ1-4; tentatively, D is TRBD1 (5 bases). Germline CDR1 and CDR2: MGHDK and SYGVNS. The V and J ends lost 3 bases and 0 bases respectively, with 8 bases between them. The CDR3 extends over 15 amino acids. CDR3 in amino acids: CASSDWGTTNEKLFF. The CDR3 DNA reads as TGTGCCAGCAGTGATTGGGGGACAACTAATGAAAAACTGTTTTTT.

This clone occurred a few times. This rearrangement joins TRBV27 to TRBJ1-4; a possible D gene is TRBD1 (6 bases). Germline values: CDR1 MNHEY, CDR2 SMNVEV (reference sequence). V lost 3 bases and J 3 bases, leaving 8 bases between the germline ends. This CDR3 has 14 residues. The chain's CDR3 is CASSFGGPNEKLFF. The CDR3 nucleotides are TGTGCCAGCAGTTTTGGGGGCCCTAATGAAAAACTGTTTTTT.

The rearrangement joins TRBV18 to TRBJ1-2, with TRBD1 identical over 7 bases. V trimming: 0 bases; J trimming: 4 bases; junction bases outside the gene matches: 14. This CDR3 comprises 18 residues. Germline V gene lookup returns CDR1 KGHSH and CDR2 LQKENI. CDR3 protein: CASSPPSGRGHEVYGYTF. Written as DNA, the CDR3 is TGTGCCAGCTCACCACCCTCAGGGAGGGGGCACGAGGTCTATGGCTACACCTTC.

This chain uses TRBV6-5 with TRBJ2-7; tentatively, D is TRBD2 (7 bases). This CDR3 region has 16 residues. V lost 2 bases to trimming and J lost 2 bases, with 16 bases between them. Germline assignment: CDR1 MNHEY and CDR2 SVGAGI. For the CDR3, the DNA is TGTGCCAGCAGTTACGGCCCCCAGGGGACTACCTACGAGCAGTACTTC. Translation: CASSYGPQGTTYEQYF.

The chain links TRBV7-9 to TRBJ1-3; no clear D gene. V lost 4 bases and J 0 bases, leaving 10 bases between the germline ends. From germline, CDR1 is SEHNR and CDR2 FQNEAQ (reference sequence). The CDR3 has 15 residues. The CDR3 loop reads CASSSTGSSGNTIYF. The CDR3 nucleotides read TGTGCCAGCAGCTCAACGGGCAGCTCTGGAAACACCATATATTTT. Based on the CDR3 plus reference TRBV7-9 and TRBJ1-3, the full variable domain is DTGVSQNPRHKITKRGQNVTFRCDPISEHNRLYWYRQTLGQGPEFLTYFQNEAQLEKSRLLSDRFSAERPKGSFSTLEIQRTEQGDSAMYLCASSSTGSSGNTIYFGEGSWLTVV.

The J gene is TRBJ2-6, the V gene TRBV10-3, with unresolved D. Trimming took off 2 bases at V and 2 bases at J, with 13 bases between the two ends. Looked up from germline, CDR1 is ENHRY and CDR2 is SYGVKD. The CDR3 has 17 residues. This chain's CDR3 is CAISEAGRIAGANVLTF. The DNA of the CDR3 is TGTGCCATCAGTGAGGCAGGTCGAATTGCTGGGGCCAACGTCCTGACTTTC.

This clone was counted only a few times. The CDR3 DNA is TGTGCCAGCAGCGTAGGTGCGGGACTGATCAGTAATTCACCCCTCCACTTT. Its translation: CASSVGAGLISNSPLHF. The rearrangement links TRBV9 to TRBJ1-6, with a possible D match to TRBD1 (5 bases). Per the germline V gene, CDR1 is SGDLS and CDR2 is YYNGEE. There are 17 residues in the CDR3. Trimming cost V 0 bases and J 6 bases, with 16 bases left between them.

The genes are TRBV30 and TRBJ2-7, with 7 bases lining up with TRBD1. CDR1 and CDR2 (germline): GTSNPN, SVGIG (reference sequence). After removal of 3 bases from V and 0 bases from J, the junction contained 5 bases not matched to a gene. This CDR3 has 14 amino acids. The CDR3: CAWSPDRDSYEQYF. DNA for the CDR3: TGTGCCTGGAGCCCTGACAGGGACTCCTACGAGCAGTACTTC.

This clone was observed a handful of times. The chain carries TRBV6-1 and TRBJ2-3, with D perhaps TRBD1 or TRBD2 (5 bases each). CDR1 MNHNS and CDR2 SASEGT come from the germline V gene. There are 16 residues in the CDR3. Trimming shortened V by 4 bases and J by 0 bases, and 14 bases separated the two germline ends. CDR3 sequence: CASSAPGTPSTDTQYF. The CDR3 DNA reads TGTGCCAGCAGTGCCCCAGGGACCCCTAGCACAGATACGCAGTATTTT.